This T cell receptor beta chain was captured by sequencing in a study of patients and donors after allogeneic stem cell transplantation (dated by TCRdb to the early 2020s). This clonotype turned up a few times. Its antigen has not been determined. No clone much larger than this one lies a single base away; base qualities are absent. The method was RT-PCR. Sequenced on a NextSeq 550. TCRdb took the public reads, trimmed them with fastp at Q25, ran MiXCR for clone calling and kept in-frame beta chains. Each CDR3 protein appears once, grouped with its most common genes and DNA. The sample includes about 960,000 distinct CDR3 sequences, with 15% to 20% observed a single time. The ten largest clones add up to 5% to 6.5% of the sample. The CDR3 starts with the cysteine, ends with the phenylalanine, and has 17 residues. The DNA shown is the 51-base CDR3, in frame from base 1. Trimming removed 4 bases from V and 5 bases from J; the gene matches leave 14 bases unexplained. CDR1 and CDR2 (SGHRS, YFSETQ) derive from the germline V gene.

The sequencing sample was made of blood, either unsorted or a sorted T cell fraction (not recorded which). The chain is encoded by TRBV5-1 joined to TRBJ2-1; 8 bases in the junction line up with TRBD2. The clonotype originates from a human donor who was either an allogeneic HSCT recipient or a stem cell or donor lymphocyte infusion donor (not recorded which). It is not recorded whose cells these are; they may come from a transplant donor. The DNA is TGCGCCAGCAGCCCCCAGCCTGGGGCGGGAGGCCACAATGAGCAGTTCTTC. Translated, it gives CASSPQPGAGGHNEQFF. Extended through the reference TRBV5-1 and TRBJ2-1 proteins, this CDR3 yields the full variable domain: KAGVTQTPRYLIKTRGQQVTLSCSPISGHRSVSWYQQTPGQGLQFLFEYFSETQRNKGNFPGRFSGRQFSNSRSEMNVSTLELGDSALYLCASSPQPGAGGHNEQFFGPGTRLTVL.